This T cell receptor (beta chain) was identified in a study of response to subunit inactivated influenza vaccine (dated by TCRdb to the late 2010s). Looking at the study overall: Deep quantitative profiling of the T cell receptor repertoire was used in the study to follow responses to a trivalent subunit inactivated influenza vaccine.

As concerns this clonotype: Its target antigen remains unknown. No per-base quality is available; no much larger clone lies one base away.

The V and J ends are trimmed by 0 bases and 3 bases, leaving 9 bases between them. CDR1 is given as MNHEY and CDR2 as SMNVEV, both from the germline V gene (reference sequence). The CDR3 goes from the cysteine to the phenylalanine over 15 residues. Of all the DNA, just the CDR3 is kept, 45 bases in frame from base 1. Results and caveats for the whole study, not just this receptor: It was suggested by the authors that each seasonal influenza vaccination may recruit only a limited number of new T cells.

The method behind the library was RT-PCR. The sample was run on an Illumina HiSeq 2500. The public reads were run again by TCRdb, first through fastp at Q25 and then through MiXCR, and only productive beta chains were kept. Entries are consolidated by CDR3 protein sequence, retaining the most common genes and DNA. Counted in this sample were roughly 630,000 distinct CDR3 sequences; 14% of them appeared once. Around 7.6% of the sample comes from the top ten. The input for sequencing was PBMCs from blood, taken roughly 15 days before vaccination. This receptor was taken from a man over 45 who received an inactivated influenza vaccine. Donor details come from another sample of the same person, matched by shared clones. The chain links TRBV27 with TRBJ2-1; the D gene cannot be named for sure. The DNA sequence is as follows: TGTGCCAGCAGTTTATCGGCCCCCTACTACAATGAGCAGTTCTTC. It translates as CASSLSAPYYNEQFF.